The 6 T cell receptor beta chains listed next were all sequenced from one sample in a study of vaccination and CD4 T cells after COVID-19. TCRdb itself ran the PCR reads through MiXCR, one entry per CDR3 protein. The data contain approximately 17,000 distinct CDR3 sequences, roughly two thirds of them seen just once; the ten biggest clones take up about 1.1%. The sequenced sample was CD4+ T cells from blood, obtained after SARS-CoV-2 vaccination. The receptors here all came from a human donor who had recovered from COVID-19.

This clonotype was found a few times. The CDR3 loop is CATSRDRPTGVDLGYTF. In nucleotides, the CDR3 is TGTGCCACCAGCAGAGATCGCCCCACAGGGGTGGATCTTGGCTACACCTTC. The chain combines TRBV15 with TRBJ1-2, with 7 bases matching TRBD1. The CDR3 totals 17 residues. Germline CDR1 reads LNHNV; CDR2 reads YYDKDF (reference sequence). V dropped 0 bases and J dropped 7; count of bases not matched to a gene: 14. The full variable domain, its missing parts supplied by reference TRBV15 and TRBJ1-2, is DAMVIQNPRYQVTQFGKPVTLSCSQTLNHNVMYWYQQKSSQAPKLLFHYYDKDFNNEADTPDNFQSRRPNTSFCFLDIRSPGLGDTAMYLCATSRDRPTGVDLGYTFGSGTRLTVV.

The gene calls are TRBV14 and TRBJ1-1; D remains ambiguous. CDR1 and CDR2 (germline): SGHDN, FVKESK. This CDR3 comprises 13 residues. V lost 4 bases to trimming and J lost 1 base, with 7 bases between them. CDR3 nucleotide sequence: TGTGCCAGCAGCCGTCAGGAGAACACTGAAGCTTTCTTT. This translates into CASSRQENTEAFF.

A single count supports this clonotype. The genes are TRBV14 and TRBJ2-3; the match to TRBD1 covers 8 bases. Germline CDR1 reads SGHDN; CDR2 reads FVKESK. V gave up 4 bases and J gave up 7 bases; unmatched junction bases: 7. The CDR3 is made up of 14 amino acids. This chain's CDR3 is CASSPGTGGYTQYF. DNA for the CDR3: TGTGCCAGCAGCCCCGGCACAGGGGGTTATACGCAGTATTTT. Full variable domain (missing parts from reference TRBV14 and TRBJ2-3): EAGVTQFPSHSVIEKGQTVTLRCDPISGHDNLYWYRRVMGKEIKFLLHFVKESKQDESGMPNNRFLAERTGGTYSTLKVQPAELEDSGVYFCASSPGTGGYTQYFGPGTRLTVL.

CDR3: CASSFRDRPNTEAFF. As DNA, the CDR3 is TGTGCCAGCAGTTTCCGCGACAGGCCAAACACTGAAGCTTTCTTT. The V call is TRBV12-3 or TRBV12-4, the J call TRBJ1-1; tentatively, D is TRBD1 (6 bases). The CDR3 is 15 residues long. V dropped 3 bases and J dropped 2 bases, with 13 bases sitting between them.

This clonotype was observed once. V usage is TRBV20-1 and J usage is TRBJ1-3, with 9 nucleotides matching TRBD1. Per germline, CDR1 DFQATT and CDR2 SNEGSKA (reference sequence). The CDR3 spans 15 residues. With V trimmed by 0 bases and J by 4 bases, 4 bases remained unmatched. In nucleotides, the CDR3 is TGCAGTGCTAGAGAACGGACAGGGGTGGGAAACACCATATATTTT. Its protein product is CSARERTGVGNTIYF.

In this sample, this clonotype turned up a few times. The V gene is TRBV19, the J gene TRBJ1-3, with D possibly TRBD1 on 5 matching bases. The CDR3 spans 15 residues. CDR1 is LNHDA, CDR2 SQIVND, per germline (reference sequence). The V and J ends lost 3 bases and 2 bases respectively, with 11 bases between them. CDR3 sequence (DNA): TGTGCCAGTAGTATCAGCGGGGGAACTGGAAACACCATATATTTT. Translated, it gives CASSISGGTGNTIYF. The variable domain in full, completed from reference TRBV19 and TRBJ1-3, reads DGGITQSPKYLFRKEGQNVTLSCEQNLNHDAMYWYRQDPGQGLRLIYYSQIVNDFQKGDIAEGYSVSREKKESFPLTVTSAQKNPTAFYLCASSISGGTGNTIYFGEGSWLTVV.